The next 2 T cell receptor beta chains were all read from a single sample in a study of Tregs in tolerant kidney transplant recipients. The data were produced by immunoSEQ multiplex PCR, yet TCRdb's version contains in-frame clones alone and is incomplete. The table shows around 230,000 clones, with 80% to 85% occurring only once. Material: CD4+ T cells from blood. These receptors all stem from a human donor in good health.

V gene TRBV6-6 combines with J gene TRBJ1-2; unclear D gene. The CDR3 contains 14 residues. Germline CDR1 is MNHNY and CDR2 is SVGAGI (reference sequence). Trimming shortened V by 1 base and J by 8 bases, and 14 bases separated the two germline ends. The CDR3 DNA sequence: TGTGCCAGCAGTTACTTCGACGGGGAACAGGGCTACACCTTC. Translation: CASSYFDGEQGYTF.

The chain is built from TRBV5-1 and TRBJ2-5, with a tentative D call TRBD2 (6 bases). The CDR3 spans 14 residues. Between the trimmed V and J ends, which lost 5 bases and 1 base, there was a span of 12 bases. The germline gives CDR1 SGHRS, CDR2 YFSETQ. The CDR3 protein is CASRLRGSQETQYF. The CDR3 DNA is TGCGCCAGCAGACTTCGGGGGAGCCAAGAGACCCAGTACTTC. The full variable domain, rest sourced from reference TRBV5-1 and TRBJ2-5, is KAGVTQTPRYLIKTRGQQVTLSCSPISGHRSVSWYQQTPGQGLQFLFEYFSETQRNKGNFPGRFSGRQFSNSRSEMNVSTLELGDSALYLCASRLRGSQETQYFGPGTRLLVL.